This TCR beta chain was recorded in a study of cytomegalovirus exposure and HLA in healthy donors (dated by TCRdb to 2015 to 2018). Context from the whole study: In an earlier analysis of under 600 of the donors, approximately 260 Gb of sequence data and approximately 100 million unique TCR beta sequences from some 170 million T cells were reported. On average, roughly 240,000 unique TCR beta nucleotide sequences were sequenced per donor among several hundred genotyped donors of the cohort, with roughly 18% of those sequences being non-productive. Genome-wide SNP genotypes for about 65% of the 666 donors were used in a later genetic analysis, which treated that subset as a discovery cohort. An earlier analysis of about 620 of the donors applied high-throughput TCR beta sequencing to assess whether each TCR beta V gene segment acted as functional or pseudogenic. Of the roughly 390 genotyped donors, 65% to 90% were placed in the genetic ancestry cluster associated with self-reported Caucasian donors. In addition to the first cohort of approximately 670 subjects, a separate validation cohort of 100 to 150 different subjects was used. Every discovery cohort repertoire had been produced on one sequencing platform. The study profiled the T cell repertoires of under 850 subjects by immunosequencing and related them to cytomegalovirus serostatus. The number of donors typed differed by locus, with about 629-640 for A, B, C, DRB1 and DQB1, over 500 for DQA1, 600 to 610 for DPA1, and 400 to 490 for DPB1. Rather than using new phenotypic data, the later analysis identified candidate immune exposures from TCR beta sequences and from how often those sequences occurred across donors. HLA typing included class I and class II loci at four-digit resolution. Four or five DR-DQ haplotypes were treated as single units for association and clustering because of strong linkage in the cohort. The aim of the study was to test whether cataloging public T cell receptors could identify signatures of past pathogen exposure. Donor age, sex, ethnicity and CMV serostatus were compiled together with the repertoire data. To study patterns of TCR occurrence, a later analysis re-analyzed previously published TCR beta repertoires from 500 to 850 donors and added high-resolution HLA genotyping. An early release that covered more than 550 HLA-typed donors contained approximately 320 gigabases of sequencing data and tens of millions of unique TCR sequences. To predict cytomegalovirus infection status, the study brought together high-throughput TCR immunosequencing, statistical association of individual TCRs with disease status, and machine learning. General findings and caveats noted by the study authors: This cohort had only TCR beta chains sequenced, and the lack of alpha or paired-chain data limited which features could be detected. A later genetic analysis associated a missense DCLRE1C variant with V-gene and J-gene trimming of TCR beta chains, and an independent cohort replicated the association. The sequencing pipeline was judged likely to have produced a cluster of highly shared sequence variants as a technical artifact. The study listed 150 to 200 TCR beta chains as associated with cytomegalovirus. When HLA alleles, especially DR and DQ, strongly co-occurred, attributing TCR associations to individual alleles was difficult. According to the authors, the approach could potentially be generalized to other disease states and immunological phenotypes. In an earlier analysis of about 600 of the donors, most TCR beta V segments appeared in productive rearrangements about 90% or about 30% of the time, broadly matching IMGT annotations. Across donors, most TCR sequences were observed very rarely, whereas some public TCRs were present in many individuals. In a later genetic analysis, fewer N-insertions in productive TCRs were reported among donors in an Asian-associated ancestry cluster than the approximately 710-donor mean. In a later analysis, the rate of TCR association differed among HLA loci, with DRB1 alleles having the most associated TCRs and HLA-C alleles having the fewest. In a later analysis, most CMV-associated TCR beta chains were found to appear HLA-restricted, with HLA associations seemingly driven largely by CMV exposure. Presence/absence analyses assumed roughly uniform sequencing depth across donors, an assumption that may not hold. In vitro tests confirmed that a few of the cytomegalovirus-associated TCR beta chains recognize cytomegalovirus antigens. Because some donors lacked HLA typing at each locus, the association tests relied only on the typed subset. Cytomegalovirus status was reported to be diagnosed by the classifier with high specificity and sensitivity in both the original and validation cohorts. In a later analysis, HLA-associated TCR beta chains showed more clonal expansion and lower generation probabilities than non-associated chains that were equally common. Over 15 rarely observed V segments, including chromosome 9 orphons, were excluded from the earlier analysis of approximately 500 of the donors because counts were too low. According to a later analysis, parvovirus B19, influenza, CMV and Epstein-Barr virus appeared linked to several top co-occurrence clusters. For the cohort, immune exposure information was limited to CMV serostatus. Specific HLA alleles were associated with 18,000 or so TCR beta sequences at a false discovery rate of 0.05 in a later analysis. Linkage disequilibrium might explain the correlated functional status among segregating V segments, but an unknown experimental factor could not be ruled out. A further reported finding was that TCR beta sequences accurately predicted the HLA-A and HLA-B alleles for most subjects in the first cohort.

This clone has just a few counts. Its antigen remains unidentified. Base qualities are not recorded, but no much larger clone differs from it by a single base. In total, approximately 690 healthy bone marrow donors made up the cohort. Cohort members were all nominally healthy when sampled, although unrecorded immune exposures were likely present. The donor tested CMV seropositive, placing the donor among the approximately 290 seropositive members of the cohort. Each donor provided a peripheral blood sample, and peripheral blood mononuclear cells were used for TCR beta sequencing. Genomic DNA extraction from the blood cell samples was performed with the Qiagen DNeasy Blood Extraction Kit. To prepare the library, the immunoSEQ multiplex PCR assay was applied. For the multiplex PCR, a mixture combining 60 forward primers for TCR Vbeta segments and 13 reverse primers for TCR Jbeta segments was used. The CDR3 region of rearranged TCR beta genes was amplified from genomic DNA with a multiplex PCR assay. On the Illumina HiSeq System, the amplified TCR beta libraries were sequenced as 87-base-pair reads. On the authors' methods: Across the 640 or so repertoires, a later analysis counted about 81 million unique TCR beta chains, around 10 million of which were shared by at least two donors. A nearest-neighbor algorithm error-corrected the raw reads and collapsed the reads into unique sequences, merging closely related sequences to remove PCR and sequencing errors. CDR3 sequences were aligned to IMGT reference sequences to assign V, D and J gene segments. For a sequence to be retained, at least a six-nucleotide match to both a V gene segment and a J gene segment was required. Rearrangements were called productive when the CDR3 lacked stop codons and stayed in frame with V and J; all others were non-productive. CDR3 was defined according to IMGT convention as the region running from the second conserved V-encoded cysteine to the conserved J-encoded phenylalanine. The earlier analysis of about 530 of the donors excluded any sequence lacking an unambiguous match to a single V gene segment. An earlier analysis of a few hundred of the donors called V segments functional above 56.7% productive rearrangements and segregating when the between-donor standard deviation exceeded 5%. A statistical classification framework was built for diagnosing cytomegalovirus status from the catalog of TCR beta chain sequences. A later analysis assigned V and J genes by comparing TCR nucleotide sequences with IMGT/GENE-DB human TR gene sequences. A later analysis assigned CDR3 sequences and most-parsimonious VDJ recombination scenarios with the TCRdist pipeline. A later analysis defined each TCR beta chain by its CDR3 amino acid sequence plus V-gene family, and excluded reads lacking a unique V-gene family. A later analysis removed 592 highly shared, low-generation-probability nucleotide sequences to deal with suspected cross-contamination and a sequencing artifact. In a later analysis, a clonal expansion index was calculated for each public chain from normalized within-repertoire ranks of inferred template counts. In a later analysis, generation probabilities were computed using a VDJ recombination model fitted to out-of-frame rearrangements, and the results were checked against IGoR. A later analysis scored TCR-TCR, TCR-HLA and TCR-CMV co-occurrence with hypergeometric tests, applying a repertoire-size bias correction to TCR pairs. In a later analysis, false discovery rates were estimated by permuting HLA or CMV assignments 20 times. A later analysis grouped co-occurring TCRs with DBSCAN, adding TCRdist sequence similarity when clustering within HLA-allele-positive subsets. Repertoires with fewer than 30,000 or more than 120,000 public chains, plus five repertoires with anomalous nucleotide sharing, were excluded from co-occurrence clustering. This immuneACCESS table, as held by TCRdb, lists in-frame sequences with V and J called but not all clones. Of the missing ones, under half trace to an unresolved V gene in checked studies; the others have no known cause. Clonal size and the V and J genes are those of that table, whereas D and trimming came from the DNA. Here the sample has 85,000 to 100,000 clones; around 76% occur a single time. The ten largest account for about 7% of the sample.

Material for sequencing was PBMCs. The source of this sequence is a man aged 40-49 years in good health and CMV-seropositive.

CDR3 reads: CAPLLGLAGVYQETQYF. The base sequence is TGTGCCCCTCTGTTGGGACTAGCGGGGGTGTACCAAGAGACCCAGTACTTC. The V gene is TRBV2 and the J gene is TRBJ2-5; the junction holds 14 bases that match TRBD2. From its cysteine to its phenylalanine, the CDR3 spans 17 amino acids. The entry retains the CDR3 DNA only, 51 bases that are in frame from base 1. V and J are trimmed by 11 bases and 0 bases, and the gene matches miss 11 bases of the junction. Looking up the germline V gene yields CDR1 SNHLY and CDR2 FYNNEI.